The T cell receptor (beta chain) under discussion was sequenced for a study of T cells in localized non-small cell lung cancer. Produced via immunoSEQ multiplex PCR; TCRdb's table is partial and in-frame only. The data hold about 59,000 clones, with around nine tenths observed a single time. This receptor was identified in a man aged 40 to 75 with stage I squamous cell lung carcinoma. The specimen comprised peripheral blood, sampled before any cancer treatment.

The CDR3 DNA reads as TGTGCCAGCAGCTTCCGAGGGAGAATCGCTGAAGCTTTCTTT. This gives the protein CASSFRGRIAEAFF. This sequence joins TRBV13 and TRBJ1-1; D is unresolved. CDR3 length: 14 residues. Deletions cut 3 bases from V and 6 bases from J, with 14 bases between. Germline-derived CDR1 and CDR2 are PRHDT and FYEKMQ (reference sequence).